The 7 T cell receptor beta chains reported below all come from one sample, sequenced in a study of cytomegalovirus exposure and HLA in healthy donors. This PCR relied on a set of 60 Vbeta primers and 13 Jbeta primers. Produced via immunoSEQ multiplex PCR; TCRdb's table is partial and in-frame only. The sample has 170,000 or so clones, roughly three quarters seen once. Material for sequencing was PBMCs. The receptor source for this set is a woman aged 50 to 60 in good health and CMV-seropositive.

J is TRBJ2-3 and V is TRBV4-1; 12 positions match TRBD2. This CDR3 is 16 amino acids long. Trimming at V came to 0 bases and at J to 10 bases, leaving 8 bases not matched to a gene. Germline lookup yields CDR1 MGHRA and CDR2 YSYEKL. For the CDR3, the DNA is TGCGCCAGCAGCCAAGACCGGACTAGCGGGGAAGGATCGCAGTATTTT. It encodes CASSQDRTSGEGSQYF.

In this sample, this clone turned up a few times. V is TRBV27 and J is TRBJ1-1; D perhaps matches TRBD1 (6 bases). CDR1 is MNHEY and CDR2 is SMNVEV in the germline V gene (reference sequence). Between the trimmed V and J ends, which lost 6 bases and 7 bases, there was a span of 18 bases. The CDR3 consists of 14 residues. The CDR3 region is CASRHDRWTSEAFF. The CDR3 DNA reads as TGTGCCAGCAGACACGACAGGTGGACCAGTGAAGCTTTCTTT.

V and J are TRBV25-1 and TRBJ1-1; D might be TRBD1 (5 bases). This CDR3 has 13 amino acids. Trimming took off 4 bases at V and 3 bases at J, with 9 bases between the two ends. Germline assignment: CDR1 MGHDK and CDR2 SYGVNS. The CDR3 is CASSGVRDTEAFF. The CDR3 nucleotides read TGTGCCAGCAGTGGTGTCAGGGACACTGAAGCTTTCTTT.

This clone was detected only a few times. CDR3 sequence (DNA): TGCGCCAGCAGCTTGTATGTGGGGCAGGGCAATGAGCAGTTCTTC. Translation gives CASSLYVGQGNEQFF. This sequence joins TRBV5-1 and TRBJ2-1, with a possible D match to TRBD1 (5 bases). CDR1 and CDR2 from the germline V gene are SGHRS and YFSETQ. Trimming removed 1 base at V and 6 bases at J, with 14 bases between. This CDR3 has 15 amino acids.

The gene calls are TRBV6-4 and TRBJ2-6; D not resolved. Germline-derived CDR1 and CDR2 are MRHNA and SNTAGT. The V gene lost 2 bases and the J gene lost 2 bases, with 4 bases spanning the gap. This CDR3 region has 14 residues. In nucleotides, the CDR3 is TGTGCCAGCAGTGACAGCCCTGGGGCCAACGTCCTGACTTTC. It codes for CASSDSPGANVLTF.

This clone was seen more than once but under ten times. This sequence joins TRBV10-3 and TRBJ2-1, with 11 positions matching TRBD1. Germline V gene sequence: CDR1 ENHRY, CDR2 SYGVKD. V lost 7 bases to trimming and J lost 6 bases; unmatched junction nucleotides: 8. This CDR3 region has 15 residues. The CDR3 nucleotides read TGTGCCATCACCCCGGACAGGGGGCAGGTCAATGAGCAGTTCTTC. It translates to CAITPDRGQVNEQFF.

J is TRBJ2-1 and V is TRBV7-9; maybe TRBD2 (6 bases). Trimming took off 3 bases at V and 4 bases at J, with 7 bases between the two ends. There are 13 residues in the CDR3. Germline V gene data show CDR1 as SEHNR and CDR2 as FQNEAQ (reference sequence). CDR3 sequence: CASSFRGYNEQFF. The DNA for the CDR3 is TGTGCCAGCAGCTTCCGGGGGTACAATGAGCAGTTCTTC.